Listed below are T cell receptor beta chains from one sample, sequenced in a study of regulatory T cells in long-lasting Graves disease. Via MiXCR, TCRdb re-called the multiplex PCR reads, giving one row per CDR3 protein. The table has 370,000 or so distinct CDR3 sequences, about a sixth seen once. This sample was shared with a second study, whose subject was T cells in Graves' hyperthyroidism and ophthalmopathy.

The sample here was peripheral blood mononuclear cells (PBMCs), taken at new diagnosis, from a patient treated with antithyroid drugs. The receptors shown here come from a woman under 30 with Graves disease. Each CDR3 is given with its conserved first and last residue. D genes are given only for firm matches. Rows give clone size only sometimes, using once, few, many, or a class for an expanded clone.

TRBD1 | TRBJ2-3 | TRBV5-1 | few | 17 | TGCGCCAGCAGCCCCAGCGGGACAGGGGCTAGTGCAGATACGCAGTATTTT | CASSPSGTGASADTQYF
. | TRBJ2-7 | TRBV29-1 | few | 14 | TGCAGCGTTGCCGGTCTTGGACGGGCCTACGAGCAGTACTTC | CSVAGLGRAYEQYF
TRBD2 | TRBJ2-7 | TRBV7-8 | few | 14 | TGTGCCAGCAGCGTAACTAGCGGCTCCTACGAGCAGTACTTC | CASSVTSGSYEQYF
TRBD1 | TRBJ1-6 | TRBV11-2 | few | 15 | TGTGCCAGCAGCTCACCGGGACAGAGGAATTCACCCCTCCACTTT | CASSSPGQRNSPLHF
TRBD1 | TRBJ2-7 | TRBV28 | many | 14 | TGTGCCAGCAGTTCTCAGGACAGGATGGGCGAGCAGTACTTC | CASSSQDRMGEQYF
TRBD2 | TRBJ2-7 | TRBV29-1 | few | 12 | TGCAGCGTTGAAGACGCGGGAGTGTCGCAGTACTTC | CSVEDAGVSQYF
. | TRBJ1-6 | TRBV6-1 | few | 9 | TGTGCCAGCCTGGCACCCCTCCACTTT | CASLAPLHF
. | TRBJ2-7 | TRBV5-5 | many | 14 | TGTGCCAGCACCCAGCAGACAGGATACTACGAGCAGTACTTC | CASTQQTGYYEQYF
. | TRBJ2-3 | TRBV4-2 | few | 14 | TGTGCCAGCAGCCAAGAGCCTTACACAGATACGCAGTATTTT | CASSQEPYTDTQYF
TRBD1 | TRBJ2-2 | TRBV5-1 | few | 14 | TGCGCCAGCAGCTCGGGACAGCCCACCGGAGAGCTGTTTTTT | CASSSGQPTGELFF
TRBD2 | TRBJ2-3 | TRBV28 | many | 16 | TGTGCCAGCAGTTCCGGGACTAGCGGAGACACAGATACGCAGTATTTT | CASSSGTSGDTDTQYF
. | TRBJ1-2 | TRBV12-3/TRBV12-4 | many | 16 | TGTGCCAGCAGCCCCACGGGACGGGTGGGGGACTATGGCTACACCTTC | CASSPTGRVGDYGYTF
. | TRBJ1-1 | TRBV3-1 | many | 13 | TGTGCCAGCAGCCCTGACGGGGGTAATGAAGCTTTCTTT | CASSPDGGNEAFF
. | TRBJ1-1 | TRBV15 | few | 14 | TGTGCCACCAGCAGAGATCCCAGACCCGAGAAAGCTTTCTTT | CATSRDPRPEKAFF
TRBD2 | TRBJ2-1 | TRBV24-1 | . | 15 | TGTGCCACCAGTGCCACCAGCGGGGTGAACAATGAGCAGTTCTTC | CATSATSGVNNEQFF
TRBD1 | TRBJ1-2 | TRBV5-1 | few | 15 | TGCGCCAGCAGCTTGCAGGGACAGGGGCTGGAGGGCTACACCTTC | CASSLQGQGLEGYTF
TRBD1 | TRBJ1-1 | TRBV10-2 | many | 14 | TGCGCCAGCAGTGAGTCCCCAGGGGGCACTGAAGCTTTCTTT | CASSESPGGTEAFF
. | TRBJ2-2 | TRBV20-1 | many | 12 | TGCAGTGCTAGCCGGGACGTCGGGGAGCTGTTTTTT | CSASRDVGELFF
TRBD1 | TRBJ1-2 | TRBV10-3 | few | 13 | TGTGCCATCAGTGACCAGGGGGTTGTGGGCCACACCTTC | CAISDQGVVGHTF
TRBD1 | TRBJ2-7 | TRBV9 | . | 13 | TGTGCCAGCAGCCGGGACAGGGATGGCGAGCAGTACTTC | CASSRDRDGEQYF
TRBD2 | TRBJ2-3 | TRBV20-1 | . | 16 | TGCAGTGCTACGGGACTAGCGGGATACAGCACAGATACGCAGTATTTT | CSATGLAGYSTDTQYF
. | TRBJ2-3 | TRBV12-5 | few | 15 | TGTGCTAGTGGTCTACAGGGGACTAACCCAGATACGCAGTATTTT | CASGLQGTNPDTQYF
. | TRBJ1-5 | TRBV12-3/TRBV12-4 | many | 16 | TGTGCCAGCAGTCCCCGAGGCTCAGGAAGACATCAGCCCCAGCATTTT | CASSPRGSGRHQPQHF
. | TRBJ2-5 | TRBV7-9 | many | 13 | TGTGCCAGCAGCTTCGGGACGGGAGAGACCCAGTACTTC | CASSFGTGETQYF
. | TRBJ2-2 | TRBV6-1 | . | 13 | TGTGCCAGCACGTATAAGAACACCGGGGAGCTGTTTTTT | CASTYKNTGELFF
. | TRBJ2-7 | TRBV4-1 | few | 13 | TGCGCCAGCAGCCGGCTGGGCTCCTACGAGCAGTACTTC | CASSRLGSYEQYF
TRBD2 | TRBJ2-3 | TRBV5-6 | . | 20 | TGTGCCAGCAGCAGAATACAGTCTAGCGGGGGGCCGAGTTTTCCAGATACGCAGTATTTT | CASSRIQSSGGPSFPDTQYF
TRBD2 | TRBJ2-1 | TRBV12-3/TRBV12-4 | many | 14 | TGTGCCAGCAGCCTGACTAGCGGGAAGAATGAGCAGTTCTTC | CASSLTSGKNEQFF
. | TRBJ2-5 | TRBV28 | few | 13 | TGTGCCAGCAGATCGGGCTTGTGGGAGACCCAGTACTTC | CASRSGLWETQYF
TRBD2 | TRBJ2-1 | TRBV19 | . | 15 | TGTGCCAGTGGGGGACTAGCGGGAGGGGCCAATGAGCAGTTCTTC | CASGGLAGGANEQFF
. | TRBJ1-2 | TRBV20-1 | few | 10 | TGCAGCGTTGGAGGGGGTGGCTACACCTTC | CSVGGGGYTF
. | TRBJ2-3 | TRBV3-1 | many | 12 | TGTGCCAGCAGCCAGATCGCAGATACGCAGTATTTT | CASSQIADTQYF
TRBD1 | TRBJ2-5 | TRBV12-3/TRBV12-4 | many | 15 | TGTGCCAGCAGCTACGACAGGGTTCGTTTGGGGACCCAGTACTTC | CASSYDRVRLGTQYF
. | TRBJ2-7 | TRBV20-1 | . | 12 | TGCAGTGCTAGTAGAGGGAACTACGAGCAGTACTTC | CSASRGNYEQYF
TRBD2 | TRBJ2-5 | TRBV7-8 | . | 15 | TGTGCCAGCAGCTTAGGACTAGCTGTGGGAGAGACCCAGTACTTC | CASSLGLAVGETQYF
TRBD2 | TRBJ2-3 | TRBV6-2/TRBV6-3 | . | 15 | TGTGCCAGTCAGACTAGCGGAGGGATCACAGATACGCAGTATTTT | CASQTSGGITDTQYF
TRBD2 | TRBJ2-1 | TRBV28 | few | 16 | TGTGCCAGCAGACCCGGGGGGCTAGCGGGAGACGTTGAGCAGTTCTTC | CASRPGGLAGDVEQFF
. | TRBJ1-1 | TRBV6-1 | few | 13 | TGTGCCAGCATCAATGGGGGGAGCACTGAAGCTTTCTTT | CASINGGSTEAFF
. | TRBJ2-2 | TRBV15 | . | 14 | TGTGCCACCAGCAGCACCACAGGGAATGGGGAGCTGTTTTTT | CATSSTTGNGELFF
TRBD2 | TRBJ2-1 | TRBV9 | many | 13 | TGTGCCAGCAATCCCGGGGGGAGCAATGAGCAGTTCTTC | CASNPGGSNEQFF
. | TRBJ2-1 | TRBV7-3 | . | 12 | TGTGCCAGCAGCTTAGAAGGGGGGGAGCAGTTCTTC | CASSLEGGEQFF
TRBD2 | TRBJ2-3 | TRBV7-3 | few | 18 | TGTGCCAGCAGCGCCGGGACTAGCGGGAGGGCCGGGACAGATACGCAGTATTTT | CASSAGTSGRAGTDTQYF
TRBD1 | TRBJ1-4 | TRBV7-6 | . | 14 | TGTGCCAGCACCAAGGCAGGGGGTGTGGAAAAACTGTTTTTT | CASTKAGGVEKLFF
. | TRBJ2-7 | TRBV7-9 | many | 16 | TGTGCCAGCAGCTCGCACTTCGGGACGGAGTCCTACGAGCAGTACTTC | CASSSHFGTESYEQYF
. | TRBJ2-5 | TRBV7-9 | many | 13 | TGTGCCAGCAGCTTGGACGAGGAAAAGACCCAGTACTTC | CASSLDEEKTQYF